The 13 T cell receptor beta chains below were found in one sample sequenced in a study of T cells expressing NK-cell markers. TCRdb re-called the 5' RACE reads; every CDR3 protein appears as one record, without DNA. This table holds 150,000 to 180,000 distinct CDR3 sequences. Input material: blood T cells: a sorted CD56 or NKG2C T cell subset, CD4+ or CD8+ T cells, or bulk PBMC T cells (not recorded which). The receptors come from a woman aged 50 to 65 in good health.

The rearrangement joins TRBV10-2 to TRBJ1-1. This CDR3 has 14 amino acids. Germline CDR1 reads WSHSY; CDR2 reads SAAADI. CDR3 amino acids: CASIPRPENTEAFF.

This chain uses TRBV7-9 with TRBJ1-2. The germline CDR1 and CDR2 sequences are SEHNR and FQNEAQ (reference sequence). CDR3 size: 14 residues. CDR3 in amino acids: CASSLLGSHYGYTF. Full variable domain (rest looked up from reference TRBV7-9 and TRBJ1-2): DTGVSQNPRHKITKRGQNVTFRCDPISEHNRLYWYRQTLGQGPEFLTYFQNEAQLEKSRLLSDRFSAERPKGSFSTLEIQRTEQGDSAMYLCASSLLGSHYGYTFGSGTRLTVV.

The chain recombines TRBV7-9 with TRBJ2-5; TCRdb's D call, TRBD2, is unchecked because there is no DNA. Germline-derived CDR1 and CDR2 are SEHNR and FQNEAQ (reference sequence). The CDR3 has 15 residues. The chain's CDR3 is CASSFPSGVEETQYF.

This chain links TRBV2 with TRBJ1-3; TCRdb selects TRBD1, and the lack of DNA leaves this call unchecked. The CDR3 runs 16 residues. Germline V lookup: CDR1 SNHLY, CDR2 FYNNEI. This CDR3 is CASTPTAKGSGNTIYF.

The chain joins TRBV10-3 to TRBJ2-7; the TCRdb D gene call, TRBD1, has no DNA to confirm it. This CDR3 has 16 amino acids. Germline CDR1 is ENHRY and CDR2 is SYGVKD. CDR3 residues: CAISDYLDRGGDEQYF.

The CDR3 spells CASSLAVLYEQYF. V and J are TRBV7-2 and TRBJ2-7. The CDR3 runs to 13 residues. Germline CDR1 and CDR2: SGHTA and FQGNSA. Complete variable domain (other parts from reference TRBV7-2 and TRBJ2-7): GAGVSQSPSNKVTEKGKDVELRCDPISGHTALYWYRQSLGQGLEFLIYFQGNSAPDKSGLPSDRFSAERTGGSVSTLTIQRTQQEDSAVYLCASSLAVLYEQYFGPGTRLTVT.

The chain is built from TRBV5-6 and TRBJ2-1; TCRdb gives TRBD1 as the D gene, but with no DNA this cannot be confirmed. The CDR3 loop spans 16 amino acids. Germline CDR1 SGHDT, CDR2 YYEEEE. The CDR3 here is CASSRTAGQSYNEQFF.

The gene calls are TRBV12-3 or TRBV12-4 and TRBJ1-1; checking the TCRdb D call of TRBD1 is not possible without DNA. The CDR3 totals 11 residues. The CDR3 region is CASSPGPEAFF.

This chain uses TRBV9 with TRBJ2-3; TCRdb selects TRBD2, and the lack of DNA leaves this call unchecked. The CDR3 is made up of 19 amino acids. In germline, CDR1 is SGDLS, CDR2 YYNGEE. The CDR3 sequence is CASSVPEHLVSEITDTQYF.

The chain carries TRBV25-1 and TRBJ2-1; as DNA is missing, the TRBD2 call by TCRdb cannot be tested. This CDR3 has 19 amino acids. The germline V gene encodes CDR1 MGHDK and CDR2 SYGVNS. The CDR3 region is CASSDSWTSGRIDYNEQFF.

CDR3 loop: CASSLTARGTGELFF. The V and J genes are TRBV28 and TRBJ2-2; TCRdb's assignment of TRBD1 cannot be checked, as there is no DNA. Germline loops: CDR1 MDHEN, CDR2 SYDVKM. CDR3 size: 15 residues. Combining the CDR3 with reference TRBV28 and TRBJ2-2 gives the whole variable domain DVKVTQSSRYLVKRTGEKVFLECVQDMDHENMFWYRQDPGLGLRLIYFSYDVKMKEKGDIPEGYSVSREKKERFSLILESASTNQTSMYLCASSLTARGTGELFFGEGSRLTVL.

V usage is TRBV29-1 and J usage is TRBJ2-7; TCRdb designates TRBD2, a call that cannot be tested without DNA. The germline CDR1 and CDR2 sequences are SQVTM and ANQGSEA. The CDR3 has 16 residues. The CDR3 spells CSVEDLGTSGSYEQYF.

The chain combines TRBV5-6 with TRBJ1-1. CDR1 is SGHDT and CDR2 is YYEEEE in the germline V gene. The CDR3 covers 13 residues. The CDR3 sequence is CASSGGSDTEAFF.